Presented here are 29 T cell receptor beta chains from one specimen sequenced in a study of blood T cells in healthy people across ages. A second PCR of about 7 to 11 cycles used a sample-barcoded 5' primer and a J-beta primer mix. MiXCR, applied by TCRdb to the 5' RACE reads, yields one record per CDR3 protein. Of approximately 2,000,000 distinct CDR3 sequences in the sample, 35% to 50% were seen once. Sample: blood. These TCRs come from a human donor in good health.

The genes are TRBV30 and TRBJ1-2; perhaps TRBD1 as D (6 bases). Per germline, CDR1 GTSNPN and CDR2 SVGIG (reference sequence). V gave up 4 bases and J gave up 3 bases, with 12 bases separating them. CDR3 length equals 13 residues. CDR3 amino acids: CAWITGLDYGYTF. In nucleotides, the CDR3 is TGTGCCTGGATCACAGGGCTCGACTATGGCTACACCTTC.

This clonotype was counted many times. The chain combines TRBV29-1 with TRBJ2-4; TRBD1 aligns across 7 bases. The end of the DNA fits TRBJ2-7 better, so the J call may be wrong. Germline values: CDR1 SQVTM, CDR2 ANQGSEA. The CDR3 contains 13 residues. Here the CDR3 DNA reads TGCAGCGTACCGACAGGGTTCTCCTACGAGCAGTACTTC. Its translation is CSVPTGFSYEQYF.

In its sample, this clonotype was seen a few times. The rearrangement joins TRBV5-5 to TRBJ2-1; D remains ambiguous. Germline loops: CDR1 SGHKS, CDR2 YYEKEE (reference sequence). The CDR3 is 15 amino acids. With 4 bases removed from V and 0 bases from J, the gap between germline ends came to 11 bases. This CDR3 reads CASSPLQSSYNEQFF. In DNA form, the CDR3 reads TGTGCCAGCAGCCCATTACAGAGCTCCTACAATGAGCAGTTCTTC.

V and J are TRBV20-1 and TRBJ2-4; D gene unclear. The J call may not be correct, given that the DNA end is closer to TRBJ2-5. This CDR3 spans 12 amino acids. CDR1 is DFQATT and CDR2 is SNEGSKA in the germline V gene (reference sequence). CDR3 protein: CSARAHTGTQYF. The CDR3, as DNA: TGCAGTGCTAGGGCCCACACCGGGACCCAGTACTTC.

In this sample, this clonotype turned up a few times. The rearrangement links TRBV5-1 to TRBJ1-5; TRBD1 matches 7 bases. The CDR3 contains 14 residues. Germline loops: CDR1 SGHRS, CDR2 YFSETQ. The J segment lost 5 bases and the V segment lost 4 bases, leaving 6 bases of the junction unmatched. Here the CDR3 DNA reads TGCGCCAGCAGCCACGGACAGGCGGATCAGCCCCAGCATTTT. Translating it yields CASSHGQADQPQHF.

The chain uses TRBV7-6 and TRBJ2-3; the D gene could be TRBD1 or TRBD2 (6 bases each). In germline, CDR1 is SGHVS, CDR2 FNYEAQ. V lost 5 bases and J 5 bases, leaving 23 bases between the germline ends. The CDR3 has 17 amino acids. This chain's CDR3 is CASSQDLTGEGGDTQYF. DNA for the CDR3: TGTGCCAGCAGCCAAGATCTAACGGGGGAAGGGGGAGATACGCAGTATTTT.

Concerning this clonotype: One end of the junction varies from germline; a read error may be responsible. V and J are TRBV9 and TRBJ2-6, with D perhaps matching TRBD1 (6 bases). The CDR3 consists of 16 residues. CDR1 and CDR2 (germline): SGDLS, YYNGEE. The CDR3 loop is CTSSTNRVAGANVLTF. CDR3 coding DNA: TGTACCAGCAGCACGAACAGGGTAGCTGGGGCCAACGTCCTGACTTTC.

The chain joins TRBV28 to TRBJ2-3; 8 nucleotides agree with TRBD2. The CDR3 has 17 residues. Germline CDR1 reads MDHEN; CDR2 reads SYDVKM. J was trimmed by 0 bases and V by 7 bases; bases with no gene match: 12. CDR3 nucleotide sequence: TGTGCCAGCAAACCGCGGGGGGTGTTTCCTAGCACAGATACGCAGTATTTT. Translated: CASKPRGVFPSTDTQYF.

The chain is built from TRBV7-7 and TRBJ2-1, with 11 nucleotides matching TRBD2. The CDR3 is 17 residues long. Germline V lookup: CDR1 SSHAT, CDR2 FNYEAQ (reference sequence). The V gene end was trimmed by 6 bases and the J gene end by 9 bases; junction bases not matched to a gene: 16. The CDR3 DNA follows: TGTGCCAGCAGTCAAAGCCCCACTAGCGGGGGTAGTGGTGAGCAGTTCTTC. It is translated as CASSQSPTSGGSGEQFF.

The chain employs TRBV6-1 and TRBJ2-4, with TRBD1 identical over 12 bases. Germline-derived CDR1 and CDR2 are MNHNS and SASEGT. Trimming removed 4 bases from V and 13 bases from J; junction bases left unmatched: 17. CDR3 length: 17 amino acids. CDR3 in DNA: TGTGCCAGCAGTGGGCTCCCCGGGACAGGGGGCTTAGAGGGGCAGTACTTC. This codes for CASSGLPGTGGLEGQYF.

This clonotype was seen more than once but under ten times. V usage is TRBV6-2 or TRBV6-3 and J usage is TRBJ2-7; D is possibly TRBD2 (5 bases). Trimming removed 7 bases from V and 5 bases from J, with 15 bases in between. The CDR3 totals 13 residues. Germline V gives CDR1 MNHEY, CDR2 SVGEGT. The CDR3 sequence: CASKVAGGNEQYF. Here the CDR3 DNA reads TGTGCCAGCAAAGTCGCGGGCGGAAACGAGCAGTACTTC.

This clonotype has only a few counts. The gene calls are TRBV6-2 or TRBV6-3 and TRBJ2-1; 7 nucleotides match TRBD2. J was trimmed by 3 bases and V by 6 bases; bases with no gene match: 5. Germline CDR1 MNHEY, CDR2 SVGEGT. The CDR3 contains 14 residues. The CDR3 DNA is TGTGCCAGCAGCGGGGGGTCCTACTACAATGAGCAGTTCTTC. Encoded protein: CASSGGSYYNEQFF.

CDR3 nucleotide sequence: TGTGCCAGCAGCTTAGGGGACGATTGGACCGGGGAGCTGTTTTTT. Translation gives CASSLGDDWTGELFF. The chain joins TRBV11-1 to TRBJ2-2, with D perhaps TRBD1 or TRBD2 (5 bases each). The ends were cut back, 1 base at V and 5 bases at J, with 11 bases in the middle. The CDR3 covers 15 residues. The germline V gene encodes CDR1 SGHAT and CDR2 FQDESV (reference sequence).

The chain recombines TRBV2 with TRBJ1-5, with TRBD1 as a possible D gene (5 bases). The V and J ends lost 4 bases and 0 bases respectively, with 10 bases between them. Germline V gene sequence: CDR1 SNHLY, CDR2 FYNNEI. The CDR3 has 15 amino acids. The CDR3 nucleotides are TGTGCCAGCAGTGGGGGGGATTATAGCAATCAGCCCCAGCATTTT. This codes for CASSGGDYSNQPQHF.

This clonotype was counted only a few times. The gene calls are TRBV3-1 and TRBJ2-3; 9 bases agree with TRBD2. The trim removed 5 bases at V and 6 bases at J, leaving 9 bases unmatched. This CDR3 is 15 amino acids long. CDR1 and CDR2 from the germline V gene are LGHDT and YNNKEL (reference sequence). Written as DNA, the CDR3 is TGTGCCAGCAGCGGAGCGGGGGGACGCCGGGATACGCAGTATTTT. Protein: CASSGAGGRRDTQYF.

The CDR3 reads CSAFDRGLGGGYTF. The CDR3 DNA reads TGCAGTGCCTTCGACAGGGGGCTGGGGGGTGGCTACACCTTC. The chain uses TRBV20-1 and TRBJ1-2; 10 positions match TRBD1. With 6 bases clipped from V and 7 bases from J, the junction kept 11 bases outside the gene matches. The CDR3 totals 14 residues. Germline V gene lookup returns CDR1 DFQATT and CDR2 SNEGSKA (reference sequence).

CDR3 in amino acids: CASSAQENTEAFF. Written as DNA, the CDR3 is TGTGCCAGCAGTGCTCAAGAGAACACTGAAGCTTTCTTT. V is TRBV12-3 or TRBV12-4 and J is TRBJ1-1; D is unresolved. The CDR3 covers 13 residues. The V gene lost 5 bases and the J gene lost 1 base, with 8 bases spanning the gap.

This chain links TRBV20-1 with TRBJ1-2; D is unresolved. Germline lookup yields CDR1 DFQATT and CDR2 SNEGSKA (reference sequence). V gave up 6 bases and J gave up 4 bases, with 9 bases separating them. This CDR3 contains 11 residues. CDR3 DNA: TGCAGTGCCCAACCAGCCTATGGCTACACCTTC. Protein sequence: CSAQPAYGYTF.

The rearrangement links TRBV20-1 to TRBJ2-5, with 9 bases aligning to TRBD1. Germline V gene lookup returns CDR1 DFQATT and CDR2 SNEGSKA (reference sequence). This CDR3 region has 16 residues. Trimming removed 2 bases from V and 11 bases from J; junction bases left unmatched: 18. The CDR3 region has the DNA TGCAGTGCTAGACGCATAGACAGGGGGGTTGTGGGGGAGCAGTACTTC. Its protein is CSARRIDRGVVGEQYF.

The chain joins TRBV7-9 to TRBJ2-1; 8 nucleotides align to TRBD2. The junction had 11 bases not matched to a gene; V was cut back by 5 bases and J by 2 bases. The CDR3 is 17 residues long. Germline V CDR1 and CDR2: SEHNR, FQNEAQ (reference sequence). The CDR3 loop is CASSPRWERGTYNEQFF. The CDR3 DNA reads TGTGCCAGCAGCCCGAGGTGGGAGCGGGGGACCTACAATGAGCAGTTCTTC.

Only a few counts were recorded for this clonotype. An end of the junction differs from the germline gene, which may be a read error. This chain uses TRBV5-6 with TRBJ2-1; D gene ambiguous. The germline gives CDR1 SGHDT, CDR2 YYEEEE. The CDR3 runs to 14 residues. CDR3 DNA sequence: TGTGCCAGCAGCTTGTATGGCGGTTACAATGGGCAGTTCTTC. Translated, it gives CASSLYGGYNGQFF. Filled out from reference TRBV5-6 and TRBJ2-1, the complete variable domain reads DAGVTQSPTHLIKTRGQQVTLRCSPKSGHDTVSWYQQALGQGPQFIFQYYEEEERQRGNFPDRFSGHQFPNYSSELNVNALLLGDSALYLCASSLYGGYNGQFFGPGTRLTVL.

This clonotype was observed a handful of times. The V and J genes are TRBV29-1 and TRBJ2-5; 8 bases are shared with TRBD2. This CDR3 comprises 12 residues. After removal of 6 bases from V and 1 base from J, the junction contained 1 base not matched to a gene. Germline V gene sequence: CDR1 SQVTM, CDR2 ANQGSEA. Written as DNA, the CDR3 is TGCAGCGTGCGGGGGGTCCAAGAGACCCAGTACTTC. It codes for CSVRGVQETQYF.

This sequence joins TRBV9 and TRBJ1-1; tentatively, D is TRBD1 (6 bases). Trimming pared 2 bases from V and 5 bases from J, leaving 13 bases between. This CDR3 contains 14 residues. Germline assignment: CDR1 SGDLS and CDR2 YYNGEE. CDR3 amino acids: CASSVSGAGTEAFF. CDR3 coding DNA: TGTGCCAGCAGCGTTTCAGGGGCCGGGACTGAAGCTTTCTTT.

The rearrangement uses TRBV7-2 and TRBJ2-1; the D is unclear. This CDR3 comprises 15 residues. The germline V and J ends were trimmed by 3 bases and 9 bases, with 18 bases remaining between them. Germline CDR1 reads SGHTA; CDR2 reads FQGNSA. CDR3 amino acids: CASSFLEFGGGEQFF. CDR3 bases: TGTGCCAGCAGCTTTCTGGAGTTCGGTGGCGGTGAGCAGTTCTTC.

On this clonotype itself: A junction end diverges from the germline sequence, so it may reflect a read error. This chain connects TRBV4-3 to TRBJ1-3, with unresolved D. The CDR3 spans 13 residues. Germline V lookup: CDR1 LGHNA, CDR2 YSLEER. CDR3: CASSQVRGNTIYF. The CDR3 nucleotides are TGCGCAAGCAGCCAAGTGAGGGGAAACACCATATATTTT.

The genes are TRBV25-1 and TRBJ1-2, with D perhaps matching TRBD1 (5 bases). CDR3 size: 12 residues. Trimming took 8 bases from V and 5 from J, leaving 12 bases between them. Germline CDR1 MGHDK, CDR2 SYGVNS. CDR3 region: CASGQGVYGYTF. In DNA form, the CDR3 reads TGTGCCAGCGGGCAGGGAGTTTATGGCTACACCTTC.

This chain joins TRBV29-1 and TRBJ2-1; TRBD2 agrees at 9 bases. The CDR3 totals 11 residues. CDR1 and CDR2 from the germline V gene are SQVTM and ANQGSEA. The ends lost 8 bases at V and 9 bases at J; junction bases unmatched: 5. Written as DNA, the CDR3 is TGCAGCACAGGGACTAGCCTTGAGCAGTTCTTC. This encodes CSTGTSLEQFF.

This clonotype has only a few counts. The rearrangement links TRBV12-3 or TRBV12-4 to TRBJ2-5, with 7 bases matching TRBD2. The CDR3 sequence is 15 residues long. The V segment lost 0 bases and the J segment 2 bases; nucleotides outside the gene matches: 3. CDR3 nucleotide sequence: TGTGCCAGCAGTTTAGCGAAGGGACTACAAGAGACCCAGTACTTC. Translated: CASSLAKGLQETQYF.

V is TRBV18 and J is TRBJ2-4; no clear D gene. This CDR3 comprises 11 residues. Per the germline V gene, CDR1 is KGHSH and CDR2 is LQKENI. With 3 bases removed from V and 12 bases from J, the gap between germline ends came to 9 bases. The DNA of the CDR3 is TGTGCCAGCTCACCCGGCACTGCTCAGTACTTC. Amino acid sequence: CASSPGTAQYF.